This TCR beta chain was observed in a study of blood T cell repertoires in COVID-19. Assay used: immunoSEQ multiplex PCR; TCRdb lists only in-frame clones, some missing. The sample includes about 500,000 clones, about 88% seen only once; the top ten take 0.8% to 0.9%. The clonotype was recovered from a young man with COVID-19, enrolled during active disease. The material sequenced was peripheral blood.

CDR3 nucleotide sequence: TGTGCCAGCTCACCCGGGGACTCCCCCTCCTACAATGAGCAGTTCTTC. Protein product: CASSPGDSPSYNEQFF. V and J are TRBV18 and TRBJ2-1; weak D call: TRBD2 (6 bases). This CDR3 has 16 residues. V was trimmed by 3 bases and J by 0 bases, leaving 12 bases between them. From germline, CDR1 is KGHSH and CDR2 LQKENI. Combining the CDR3 with reference TRBV18 and TRBJ2-1 gives the whole variable domain NAGVMQNPRHLVRRRGQEARLRCSPMKGHSHVYWYRQLPEEGLKFMVYLQKENIIDESGMPKERFSAEFPKEGPSILRIQQVVRGDSAAYFCASSPGDSPSYNEQFFGPGTRLTVL.